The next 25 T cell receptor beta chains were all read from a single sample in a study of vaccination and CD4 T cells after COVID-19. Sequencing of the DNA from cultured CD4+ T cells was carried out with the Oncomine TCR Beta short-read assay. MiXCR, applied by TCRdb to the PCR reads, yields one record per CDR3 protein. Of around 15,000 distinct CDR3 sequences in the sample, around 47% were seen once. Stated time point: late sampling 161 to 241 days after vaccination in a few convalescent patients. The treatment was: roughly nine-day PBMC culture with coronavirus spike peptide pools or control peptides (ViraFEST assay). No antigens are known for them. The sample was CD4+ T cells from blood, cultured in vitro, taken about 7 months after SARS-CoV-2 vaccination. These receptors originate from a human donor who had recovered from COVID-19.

The CDR3 here is CASSSYLAASTDTQYF. CDR3 DNA sequence: TGTGCCAGCAGTTCTTACCTAGCGGCTAGCACAGATACGCAGTATTTT. This sequence joins TRBV25-1 and TRBJ2-3; the match to TRBD2 covers 7 bases. With 5 bases clipped from V and 0 bases from J, the junction kept 8 bases outside the gene matches. Germline V lookup: CDR1 MGHDK, CDR2 SYGVNS. There are 16 residues in the CDR3.

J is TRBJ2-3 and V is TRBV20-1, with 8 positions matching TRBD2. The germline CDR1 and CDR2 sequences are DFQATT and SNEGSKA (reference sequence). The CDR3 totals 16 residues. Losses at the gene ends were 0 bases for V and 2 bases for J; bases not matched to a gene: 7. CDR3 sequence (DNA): TGCAGTGCTAGAGACCCGGGGGGGCGAGCCACAGATACGCAGTATTTT. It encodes CSARDPGGRATDTQYF.

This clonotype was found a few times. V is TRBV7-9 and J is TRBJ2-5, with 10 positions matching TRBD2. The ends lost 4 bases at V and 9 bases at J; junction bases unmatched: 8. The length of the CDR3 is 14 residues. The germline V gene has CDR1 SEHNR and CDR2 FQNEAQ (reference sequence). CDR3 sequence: CASSSAGGPGAQYF. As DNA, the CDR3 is TGTGCCAGCAGCTCAGCGGGGGGGCCGGGGGCCCAGTACTTC.

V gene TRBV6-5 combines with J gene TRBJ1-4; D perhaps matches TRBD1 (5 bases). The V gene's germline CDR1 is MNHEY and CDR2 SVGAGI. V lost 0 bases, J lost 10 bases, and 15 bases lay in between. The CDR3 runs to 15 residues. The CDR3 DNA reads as TGTGCCAGCAGTTACTCTGGGGCGACAAGGAGAAAACTGTTTTTT. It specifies CASSYSGATRRKLFF.

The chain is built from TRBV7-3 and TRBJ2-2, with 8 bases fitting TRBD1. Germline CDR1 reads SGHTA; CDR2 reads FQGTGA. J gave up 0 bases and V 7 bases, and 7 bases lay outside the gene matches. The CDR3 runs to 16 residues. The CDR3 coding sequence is TGTGCCAGCACCAACGAACAGGGGGCGAACACCGGGGAGCTGTTTTTT. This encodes CASTNEQGANTGELFF.

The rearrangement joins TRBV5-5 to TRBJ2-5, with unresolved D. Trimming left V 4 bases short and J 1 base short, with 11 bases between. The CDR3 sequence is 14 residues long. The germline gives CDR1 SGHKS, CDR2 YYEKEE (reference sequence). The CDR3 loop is CASSQQRFQETQYF. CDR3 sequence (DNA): TGTGCCAGCAGCCAACAGAGATTCCAAGAGACCCAGTACTTC.

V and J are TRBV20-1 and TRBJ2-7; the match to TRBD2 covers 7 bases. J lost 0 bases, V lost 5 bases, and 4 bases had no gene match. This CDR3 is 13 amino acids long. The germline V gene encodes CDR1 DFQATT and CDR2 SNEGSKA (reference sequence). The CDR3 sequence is CSADGTTSYEQYF. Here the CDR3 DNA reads TGCAGTGCTGACGGGACTACCTCCTACGAGCAGTACTTC.

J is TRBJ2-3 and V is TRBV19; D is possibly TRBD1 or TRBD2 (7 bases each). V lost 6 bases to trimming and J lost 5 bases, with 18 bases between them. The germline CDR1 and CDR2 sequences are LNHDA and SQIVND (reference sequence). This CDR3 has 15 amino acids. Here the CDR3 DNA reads TGTGCCAGTAGCCCTTTCAGGGGGAGGGGAGATACGCAGTATTTT. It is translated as CASSPFRGRGDTQYF.

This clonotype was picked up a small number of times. The CDR3 is CASSLWDRANSPLHF. CDR3 bases: TGTGCCAGCAGCTTGTGGGACAGGGCGAATTCACCCCTCCACTTT. V is TRBV7-8 and J is TRBJ1-6; 9 bases are shared with TRBD1. Per germline, CDR1 SGHVS and CDR2 FQNEAQ. The trim removed 3 bases at V and 7 bases at J, leaving 4 bases unmatched. The CDR3 runs to 15 residues.

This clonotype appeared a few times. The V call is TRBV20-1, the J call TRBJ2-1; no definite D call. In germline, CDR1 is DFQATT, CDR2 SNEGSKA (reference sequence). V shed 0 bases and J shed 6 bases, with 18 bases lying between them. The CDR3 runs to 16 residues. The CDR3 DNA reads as TGCAGTGCTAGAGATTGGGTAGCCCCAAATCTCAATGAGCAGTTCTTC. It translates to CSARDWVAPNLNEQFF.

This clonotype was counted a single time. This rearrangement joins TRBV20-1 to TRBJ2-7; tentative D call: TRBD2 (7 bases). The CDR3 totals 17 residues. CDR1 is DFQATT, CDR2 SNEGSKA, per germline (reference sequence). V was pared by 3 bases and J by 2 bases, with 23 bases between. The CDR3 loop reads CSARLGGGPTVPYEQYF. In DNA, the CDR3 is TGCAGTGCTAGGTTGGGGGGGGGCCCCACGGTTCCCTACGAGCAGTACTTC.

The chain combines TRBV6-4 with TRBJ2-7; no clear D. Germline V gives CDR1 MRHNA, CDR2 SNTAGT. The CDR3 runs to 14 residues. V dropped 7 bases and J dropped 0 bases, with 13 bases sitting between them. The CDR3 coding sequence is TGTGCCAGCAAACCCGACCGGTCCTCCTACGAGCAGTACTTC. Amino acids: CASKPDRSSYEQYF.

The CDR3 protein is CASSLDLAGTSREQYF. In DNA, the CDR3 is TGTGCCAGCAGCTTAGATTTGGCGGGGACGAGCCGCGAGCAGTACTTC. The chain combines TRBV7-9 with TRBJ2-7; the D gene is possibly TRBD2 (6 bases). The CDR3 covers 16 residues. V lost 1 base and J lost 6, with 19 bases in between. Germline V gene lookup returns CDR1 SEHNR and CDR2 FQNEAQ (reference sequence).

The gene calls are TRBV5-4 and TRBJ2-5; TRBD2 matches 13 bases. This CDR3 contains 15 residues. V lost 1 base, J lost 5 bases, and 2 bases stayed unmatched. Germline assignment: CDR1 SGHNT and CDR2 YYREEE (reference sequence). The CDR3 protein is CASSLPTSGGETQYF. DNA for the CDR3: TGTGCCAGCAGCTTGCCGACTAGCGGGGGGGAGACCCAGTACTTC.

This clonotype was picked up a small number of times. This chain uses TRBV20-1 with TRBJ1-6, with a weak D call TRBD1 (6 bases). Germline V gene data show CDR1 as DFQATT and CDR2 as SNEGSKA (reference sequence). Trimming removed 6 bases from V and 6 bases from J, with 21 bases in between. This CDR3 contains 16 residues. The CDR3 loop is CSASLLGQLPNSPLHF. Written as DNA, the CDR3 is TGCAGTGCGTCTCTCCTCGGACAGCTCCCTAATTCACCCCTCCACTTT.

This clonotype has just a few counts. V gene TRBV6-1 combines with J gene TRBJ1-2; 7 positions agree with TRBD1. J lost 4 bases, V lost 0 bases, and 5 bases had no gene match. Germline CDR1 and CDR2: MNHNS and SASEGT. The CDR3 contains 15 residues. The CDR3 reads CASSEARAGGYGYTF. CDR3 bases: TGTGCCAGCAGTGAAGCGCGGGCAGGGGGCTATGGCTACACCTTC.

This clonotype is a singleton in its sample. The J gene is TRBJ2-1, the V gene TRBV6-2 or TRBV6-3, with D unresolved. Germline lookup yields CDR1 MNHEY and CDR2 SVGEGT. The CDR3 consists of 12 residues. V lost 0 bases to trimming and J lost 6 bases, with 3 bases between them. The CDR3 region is CASSYSLNEQFF. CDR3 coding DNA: TGTGCCAGCAGTTACTCACTCAATGAGCAGTTCTTC.

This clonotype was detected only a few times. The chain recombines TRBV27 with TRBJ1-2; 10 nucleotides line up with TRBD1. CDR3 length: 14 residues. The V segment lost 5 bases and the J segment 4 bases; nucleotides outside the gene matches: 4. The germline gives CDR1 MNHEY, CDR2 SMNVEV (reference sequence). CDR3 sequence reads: CASSRRDRGYGYTF. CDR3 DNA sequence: TGTGCCAGCAGTAGAAGGGACAGGGGCTATGGCTACACCTTC.

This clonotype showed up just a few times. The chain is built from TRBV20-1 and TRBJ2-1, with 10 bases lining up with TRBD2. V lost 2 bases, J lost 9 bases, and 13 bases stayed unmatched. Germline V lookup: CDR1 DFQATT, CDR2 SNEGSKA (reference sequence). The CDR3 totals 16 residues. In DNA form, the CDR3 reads TGCAGTGCTAGATCTGATCTAGCGGGAGAGAGTATTGAGCAGTTCTTC. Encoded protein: CSARSDLAGESIEQFF.

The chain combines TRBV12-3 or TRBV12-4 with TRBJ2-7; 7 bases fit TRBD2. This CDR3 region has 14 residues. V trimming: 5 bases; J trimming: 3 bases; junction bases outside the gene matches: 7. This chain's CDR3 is CASSPPLADYEQYF. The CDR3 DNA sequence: TGTGCCAGCAGTCCCCCTCTAGCGGACTACGAGCAGTACTTC.

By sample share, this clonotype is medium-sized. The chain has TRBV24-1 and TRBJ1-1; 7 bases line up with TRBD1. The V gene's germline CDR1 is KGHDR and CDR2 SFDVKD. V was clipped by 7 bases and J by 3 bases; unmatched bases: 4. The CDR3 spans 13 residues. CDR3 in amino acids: CATRSTGDTEAFF. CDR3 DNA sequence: TGTGCCACCAGAAGTACAGGGGACACTGAAGCTTTCTTT.

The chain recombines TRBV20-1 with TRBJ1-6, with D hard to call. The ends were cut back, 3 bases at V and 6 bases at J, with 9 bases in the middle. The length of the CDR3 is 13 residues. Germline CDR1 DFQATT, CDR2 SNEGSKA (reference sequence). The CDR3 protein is CSARELTNSPLHF. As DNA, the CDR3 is TGCAGTGCTAGGGAACTGACTAATTCACCCCTCCACTTT.

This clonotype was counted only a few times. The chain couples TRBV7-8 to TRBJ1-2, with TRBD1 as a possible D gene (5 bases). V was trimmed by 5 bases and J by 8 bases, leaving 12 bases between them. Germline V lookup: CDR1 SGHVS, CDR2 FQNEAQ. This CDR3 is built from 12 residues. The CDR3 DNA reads TGTGCCAGCAGCGCCGGGGCCAGAGGCTACACCTTC. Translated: CASSAGARGYTF.

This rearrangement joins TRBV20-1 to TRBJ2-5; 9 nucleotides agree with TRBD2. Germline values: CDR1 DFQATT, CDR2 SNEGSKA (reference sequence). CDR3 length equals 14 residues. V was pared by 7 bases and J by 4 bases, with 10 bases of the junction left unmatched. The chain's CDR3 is CSVPGLARRETQYF. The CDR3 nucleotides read TGCAGTGTCCCGGGACTAGCCCGCCGAGAGACCCAGTACTTC.

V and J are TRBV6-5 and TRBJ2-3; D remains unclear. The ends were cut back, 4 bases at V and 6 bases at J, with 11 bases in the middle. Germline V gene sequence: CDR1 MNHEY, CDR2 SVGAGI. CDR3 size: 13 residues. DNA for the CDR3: TGTGCCAGCAGTTCCATGTTATCGGATACGCAGTATTTT. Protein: CASSSMLSDTQYF.